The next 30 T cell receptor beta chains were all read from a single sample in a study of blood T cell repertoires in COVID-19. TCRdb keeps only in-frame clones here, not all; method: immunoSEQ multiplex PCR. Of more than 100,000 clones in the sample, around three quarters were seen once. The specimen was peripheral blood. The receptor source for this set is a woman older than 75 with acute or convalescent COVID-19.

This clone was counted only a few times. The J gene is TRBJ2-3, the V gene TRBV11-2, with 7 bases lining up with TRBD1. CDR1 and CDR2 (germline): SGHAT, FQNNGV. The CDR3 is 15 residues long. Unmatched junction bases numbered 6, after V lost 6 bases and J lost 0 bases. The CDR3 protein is CASRGGQISTDTQYF. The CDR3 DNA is TGTGCCAGCAGAGGGGGACAGATTAGCACAGATACGCAGTATTTT.

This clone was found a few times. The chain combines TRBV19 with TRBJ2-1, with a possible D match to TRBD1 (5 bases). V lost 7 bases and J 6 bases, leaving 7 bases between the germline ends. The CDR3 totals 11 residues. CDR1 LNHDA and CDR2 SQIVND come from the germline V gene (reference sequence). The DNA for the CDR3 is TGTGCCAGTAAGCAGGGCAATGAGCAGTTCTTC. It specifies CASKQGNEQFF.

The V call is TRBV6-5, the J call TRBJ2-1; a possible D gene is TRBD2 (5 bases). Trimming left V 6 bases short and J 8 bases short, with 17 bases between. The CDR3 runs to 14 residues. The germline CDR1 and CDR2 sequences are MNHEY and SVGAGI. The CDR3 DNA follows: TGTGCCAGCAGGTCCGGGGTTAGCGTGCATGAGCAGTTCTTC. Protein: CASRSGVSVHEQFF.

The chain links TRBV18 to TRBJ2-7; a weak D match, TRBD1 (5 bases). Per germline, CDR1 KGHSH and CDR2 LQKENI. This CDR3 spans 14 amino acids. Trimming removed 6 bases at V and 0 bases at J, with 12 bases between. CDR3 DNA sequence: TGTGCCAGCTCTGGTGACAGCATCTCCTACGAGCAGTACTTC. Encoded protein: CASSGDSISYEQYF.

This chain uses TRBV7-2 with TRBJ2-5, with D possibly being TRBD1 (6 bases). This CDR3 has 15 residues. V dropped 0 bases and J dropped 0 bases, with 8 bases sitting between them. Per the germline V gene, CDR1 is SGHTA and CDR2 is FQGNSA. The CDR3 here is CASSLAGTYQETQYF. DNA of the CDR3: TGTGCCAGCAGCTTAGCGGGGACATACCAAGAGACCCAGTACTTC.

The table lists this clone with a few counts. CDR3 in amino acids: CASTRPGLLPTQYF. CDR3 sequence (DNA): TGTGCCAGCACCCGACCGGGACTCCTACCGACCCAGTACTTC. This chain joins TRBV6-5 and TRBJ2-5; possible D gene TRBD2, 6 bases. CDR3 size: 14 residues. The V end was cut by 7 bases, the J end by 7 bases, with 19 bases between. From germline, CDR1 is MNHEY and CDR2 SVGAGI.

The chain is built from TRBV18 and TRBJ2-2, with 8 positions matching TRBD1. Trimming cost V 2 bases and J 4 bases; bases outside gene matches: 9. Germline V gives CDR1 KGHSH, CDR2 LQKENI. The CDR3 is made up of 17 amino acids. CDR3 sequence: CASSPAHGTGITGELFF. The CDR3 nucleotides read TGTGCCAGCTCACCAGCCCACGGGACAGGAATCACCGGGGAGCTGTTTTTT.

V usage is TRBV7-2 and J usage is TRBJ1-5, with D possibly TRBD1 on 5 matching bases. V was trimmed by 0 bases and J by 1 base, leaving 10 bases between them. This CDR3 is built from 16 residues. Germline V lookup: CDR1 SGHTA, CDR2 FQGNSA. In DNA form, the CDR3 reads TGTGCCAGCAGCTTAGCGCAGGGTAGGAGCAATCAGCCCCAGCATTTT. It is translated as CASSLAQGRSNQPQHF.

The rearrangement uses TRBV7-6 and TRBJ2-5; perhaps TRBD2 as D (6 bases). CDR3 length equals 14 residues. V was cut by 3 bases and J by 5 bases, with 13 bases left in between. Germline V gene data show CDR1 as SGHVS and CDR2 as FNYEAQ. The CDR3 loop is CASSLEGTSETQYF. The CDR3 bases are TGTGCCAGCAGCTTGGAGGGGACCTCGGAGACCCAGTACTTC.

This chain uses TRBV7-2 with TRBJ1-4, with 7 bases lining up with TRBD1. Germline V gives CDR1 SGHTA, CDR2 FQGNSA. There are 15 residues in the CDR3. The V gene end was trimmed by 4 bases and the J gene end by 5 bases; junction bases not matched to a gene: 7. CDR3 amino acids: CASSSVGTVNEKLFF. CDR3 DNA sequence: TGTGCCAGCAGCTCCGTTGGGACAGTGAATGAAAAACTGTTTTTT. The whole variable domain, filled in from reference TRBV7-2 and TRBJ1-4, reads GAGVSQSPSNKVTEKGKDVELRCDPISGHTALYWYRQSLGQGLEFLIYFQGNSAPDKSGLPSDRFSAERTGGSVSTLTIQRTQQEDSAVYLCASSSVGTVNEKLFFGSGTQLSVL.

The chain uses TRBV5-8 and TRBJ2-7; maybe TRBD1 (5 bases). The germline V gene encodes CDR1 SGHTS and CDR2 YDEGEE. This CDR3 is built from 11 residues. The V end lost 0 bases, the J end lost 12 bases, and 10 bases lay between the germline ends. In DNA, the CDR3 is TGTGCCAGCAGCTTGGTACCAGGGTGGTACTTC. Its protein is CASSLVPGWYF.

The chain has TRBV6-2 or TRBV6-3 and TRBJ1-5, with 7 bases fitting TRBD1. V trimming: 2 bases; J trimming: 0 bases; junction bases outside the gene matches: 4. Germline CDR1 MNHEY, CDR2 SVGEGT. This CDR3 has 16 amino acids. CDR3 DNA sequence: TGTGCCAGCAGTTACGGGACAGATTATAGCAATCAGCCCCAGCATTTT. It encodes CASSYGTDYSNQPQHF.

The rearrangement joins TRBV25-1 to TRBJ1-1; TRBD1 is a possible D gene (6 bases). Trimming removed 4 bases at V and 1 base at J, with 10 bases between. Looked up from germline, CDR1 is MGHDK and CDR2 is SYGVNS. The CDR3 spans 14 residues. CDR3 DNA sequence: TGTGCCAGCAGTGTCCTGGACAGGAACACTGAAGCTTTCTTT. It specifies CASSVLDRNTEAFF.

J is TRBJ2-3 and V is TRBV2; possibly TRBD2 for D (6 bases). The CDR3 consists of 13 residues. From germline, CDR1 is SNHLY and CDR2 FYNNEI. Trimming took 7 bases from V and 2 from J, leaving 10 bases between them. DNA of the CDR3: TGTGCCAGCAAGGAGGGGAACACAGATACGCAGTATTTT. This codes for CASKEGNTDTQYF. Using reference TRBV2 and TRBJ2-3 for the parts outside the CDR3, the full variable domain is EPEVTQTPSHQVTQMGQEVILRCVPISNHLYFYWYRQILGQKVEFLVSFYNNEISEKSEIFDDQFSVERPDGSNFTLKIRSTKLEDSAMYFCASKEGNTDTQYFGPGTRLTVL.

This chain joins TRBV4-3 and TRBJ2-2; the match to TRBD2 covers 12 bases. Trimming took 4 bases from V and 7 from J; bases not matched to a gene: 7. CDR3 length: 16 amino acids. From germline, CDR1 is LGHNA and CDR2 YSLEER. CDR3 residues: CASSPRTSGKGGELFF. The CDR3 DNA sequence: TGCGCCAGCAGCCCCCGGACTAGCGGGAAAGGCGGGGAGCTGTTTTTT.

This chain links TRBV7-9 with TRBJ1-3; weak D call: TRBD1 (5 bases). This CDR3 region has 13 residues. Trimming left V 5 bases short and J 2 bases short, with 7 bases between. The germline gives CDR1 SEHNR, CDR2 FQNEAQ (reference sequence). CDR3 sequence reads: CASSKDTGNTIYF. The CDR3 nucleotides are TGTGCCAGCAGCAAGGACACTGGAAACACCATATATTTT.

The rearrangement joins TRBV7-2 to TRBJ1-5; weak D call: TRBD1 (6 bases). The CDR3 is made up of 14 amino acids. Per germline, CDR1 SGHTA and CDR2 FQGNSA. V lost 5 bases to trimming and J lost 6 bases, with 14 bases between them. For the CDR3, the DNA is TGTGCCAGCAGCGTTTACTCAGGGGTTCAGCCCCAGCATTTT. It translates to CASSVYSGVQPQHF.

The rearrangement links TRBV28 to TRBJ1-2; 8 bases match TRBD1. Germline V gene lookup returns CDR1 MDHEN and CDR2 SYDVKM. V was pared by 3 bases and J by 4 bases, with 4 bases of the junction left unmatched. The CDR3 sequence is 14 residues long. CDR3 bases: TGTGCCAGCAGTTTGACAGGGGTCCGCTATGGCTACACCTTC. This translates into CASSLTGVRYGYTF.

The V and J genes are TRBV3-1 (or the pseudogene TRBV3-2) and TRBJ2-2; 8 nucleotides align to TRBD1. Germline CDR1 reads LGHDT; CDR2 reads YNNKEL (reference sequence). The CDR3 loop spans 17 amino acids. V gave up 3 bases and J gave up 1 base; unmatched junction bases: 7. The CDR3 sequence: CASSHLRGLMNTGELFF. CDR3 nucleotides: TGTGCCAGCAGCCACCTCAGGGGGCTGATGAACACCGGGGAGCTGTTTTTT.

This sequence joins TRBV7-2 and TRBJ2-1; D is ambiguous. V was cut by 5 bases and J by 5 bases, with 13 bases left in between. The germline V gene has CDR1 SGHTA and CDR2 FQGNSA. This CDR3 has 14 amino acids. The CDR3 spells CASSPRHGDNEQFF. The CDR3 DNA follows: TGTGCCAGCAGCCCCCGGCACGGAGACAATGAGCAGTTCTTC.

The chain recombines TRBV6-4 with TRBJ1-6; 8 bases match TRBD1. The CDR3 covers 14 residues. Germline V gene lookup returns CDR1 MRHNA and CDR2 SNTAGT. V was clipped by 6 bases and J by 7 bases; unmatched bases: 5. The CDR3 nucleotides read TGTGCCAGCAGAATCGACAGGGGCAATTCACCCCTCCACTTT. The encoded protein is CASRIDRGNSPLHF.

The CDR3 reads CASSQDRGGEQFF. The CDR3 region has the DNA TGCGCCAGCAGCCAAGATCGCGGGGGTGAGCAGTTCTTC. The chain carries TRBV4-3 and TRBJ2-1; 7 positions agree with TRBD2. With 0 bases clipped from V and 9 bases from J, the junction kept 2 bases outside the gene matches. The germline V gene encodes CDR1 LGHNA and CDR2 YSLEER. This CDR3 is built from 13 residues.

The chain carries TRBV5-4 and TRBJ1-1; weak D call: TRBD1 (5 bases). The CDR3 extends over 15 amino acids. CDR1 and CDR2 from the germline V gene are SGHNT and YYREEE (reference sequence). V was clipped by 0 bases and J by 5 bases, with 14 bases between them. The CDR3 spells CASSLVAFGGTEAFF. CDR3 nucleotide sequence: TGTGCCAGCAGCTTGGTGGCGTTCGGGGGGACTGAAGCTTTCTTT.

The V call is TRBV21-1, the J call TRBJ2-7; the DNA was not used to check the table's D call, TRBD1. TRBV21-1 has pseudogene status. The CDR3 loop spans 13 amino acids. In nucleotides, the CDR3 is TGTGCCAGCGCGGACAGGAGAAGCTACGAGCAGTACTTC. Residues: CASADRRSYEQYF.

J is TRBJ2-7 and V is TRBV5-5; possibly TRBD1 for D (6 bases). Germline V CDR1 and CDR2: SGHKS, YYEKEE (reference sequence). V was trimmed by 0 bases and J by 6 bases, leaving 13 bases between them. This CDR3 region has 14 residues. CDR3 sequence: CASSLEGTIGEQYF. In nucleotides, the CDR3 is TGTGCCAGCAGCTTGGAGGGGACAATCGGCGAGCAGTACTTC.

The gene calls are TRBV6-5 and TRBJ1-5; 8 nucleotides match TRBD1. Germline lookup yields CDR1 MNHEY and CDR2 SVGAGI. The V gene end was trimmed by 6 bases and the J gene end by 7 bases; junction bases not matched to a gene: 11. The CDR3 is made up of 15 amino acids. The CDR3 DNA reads TGTGCCAGCAGCTCAGGGGGCGGACCCCCCCAGCCCCAGCATTTT. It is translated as CASSSGGGPPQPQHF.

For the CDR3, the DNA is TGTGCCAGCCGATTGGGGGGGGGCACTAGCACAGATACGCAGTATTTT. Its translation: CASRLGGGTSTDTQYF. This sequence joins TRBV5-4 and TRBJ2-3; D perhaps matches TRBD2 (7 bases). Per the germline V gene, CDR1 is SGHNT and CDR2 is YYREEE (reference sequence). The CDR3 loop spans 16 amino acids. Between the trimmed V and J ends, which lost 7 bases and 0 bases, there was a span of 18 bases.

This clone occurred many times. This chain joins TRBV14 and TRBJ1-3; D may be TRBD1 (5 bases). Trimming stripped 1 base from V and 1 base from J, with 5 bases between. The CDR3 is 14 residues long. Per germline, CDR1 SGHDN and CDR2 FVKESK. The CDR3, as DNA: TGTGCCAGCAGCCAAGCAGGGTCTGGAAACACCATATATTTT. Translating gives CASSQAGSGNTIYF.

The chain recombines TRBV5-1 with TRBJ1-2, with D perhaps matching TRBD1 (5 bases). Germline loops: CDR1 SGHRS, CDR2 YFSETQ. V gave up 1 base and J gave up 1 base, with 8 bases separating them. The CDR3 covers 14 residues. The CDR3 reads CASSLFDSNYGYTF. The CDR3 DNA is TGCGCCAGCAGCTTGTTCGACAGTAACTATGGCTACACCTTC.

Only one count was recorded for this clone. The CDR3 protein is CASSPHGGPYGYTF. In DNA form, the CDR3 reads TGTGCCAGTAGCCCTCATGGGGGCCCCTATGGCTACACCTTC. J is TRBJ1-2 and V is TRBV19; D might be TRBD1 (6 bases). Germline CDR1 and CDR2: LNHDA and SQIVND (reference sequence). The CDR3 totals 14 residues. The ends were cut back, 6 bases at V and 4 bases at J, with 15 bases in the middle. The whole variable domain, remainder taken from reference TRBV19 and TRBJ1-2, is DGGITQSPKYLFRKEGQNVTLSCEQNLNHDAMYWYRQDPGQGLRLIYYSQIVNDFQKGDIAEGYSVSREKKESFPLTVTSAQKNPTAFYLCASSPHGGPYGYTFGSGTRLTVV.